The 2 T cell receptor beta chains reported below all come from one sample, sequenced in a study of blood T cell repertoires in COVID-19. Sequencing used immunoSEQ multiplex PCR; TCRdb keeps in-frame clones, though not all of them. The sample holds 110,000 or so clones, about 80% seen once. Specimen: peripheral blood. These receptors were taken from a woman in her 70s with acute or convalescent COVID-19.

V and J are TRBV6-5 and TRBJ1-1, with D uncertain. Looked up from germline, CDR1 is MNHEY and CDR2 is SVGAGI. The CDR3 is 15 residues long. V lost 0 bases and J 5 bases, leaving 13 bases between the germline ends. This CDR3 reads CASSYSLHPGTEAFF. The DNA of the CDR3 is TGTGCCAGCAGTTACTCGCTACATCCGGGGACTGAAGCTTTCTTT.

Only one count was recorded for this clone. The chain recombines TRBV18 with TRBJ2-2, with 14 bases that match TRBD2. CDR1 KGHSH and CDR2 LQKENI come from the germline V gene. The CDR3 runs 19 residues. V trimming: 7 bases; J trimming: 2 bases; junction bases outside the gene matches: 12. The DNA of the CDR3 is TGTGCCAGCTTCACTGGACTAGCGGGGGGCCCTCTTAACACCGGGGAGCTGTTTTTT. As protein: CASFTGLAGGPLNTGELFF.